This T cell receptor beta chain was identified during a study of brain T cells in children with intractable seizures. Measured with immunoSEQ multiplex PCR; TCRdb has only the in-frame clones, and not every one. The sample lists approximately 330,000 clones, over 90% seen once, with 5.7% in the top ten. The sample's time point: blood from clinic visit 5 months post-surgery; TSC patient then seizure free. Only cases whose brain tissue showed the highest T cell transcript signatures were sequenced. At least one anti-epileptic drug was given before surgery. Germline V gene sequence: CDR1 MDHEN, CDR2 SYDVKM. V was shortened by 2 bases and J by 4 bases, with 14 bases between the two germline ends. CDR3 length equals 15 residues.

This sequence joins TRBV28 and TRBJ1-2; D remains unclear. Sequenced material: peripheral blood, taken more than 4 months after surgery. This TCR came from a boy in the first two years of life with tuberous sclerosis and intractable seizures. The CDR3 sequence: CASSLRVATSYGYTF. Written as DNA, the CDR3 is TGTGCCAGCAGTTTAAGGGTCGCGACCAGCTATGGCTACACCTTC.